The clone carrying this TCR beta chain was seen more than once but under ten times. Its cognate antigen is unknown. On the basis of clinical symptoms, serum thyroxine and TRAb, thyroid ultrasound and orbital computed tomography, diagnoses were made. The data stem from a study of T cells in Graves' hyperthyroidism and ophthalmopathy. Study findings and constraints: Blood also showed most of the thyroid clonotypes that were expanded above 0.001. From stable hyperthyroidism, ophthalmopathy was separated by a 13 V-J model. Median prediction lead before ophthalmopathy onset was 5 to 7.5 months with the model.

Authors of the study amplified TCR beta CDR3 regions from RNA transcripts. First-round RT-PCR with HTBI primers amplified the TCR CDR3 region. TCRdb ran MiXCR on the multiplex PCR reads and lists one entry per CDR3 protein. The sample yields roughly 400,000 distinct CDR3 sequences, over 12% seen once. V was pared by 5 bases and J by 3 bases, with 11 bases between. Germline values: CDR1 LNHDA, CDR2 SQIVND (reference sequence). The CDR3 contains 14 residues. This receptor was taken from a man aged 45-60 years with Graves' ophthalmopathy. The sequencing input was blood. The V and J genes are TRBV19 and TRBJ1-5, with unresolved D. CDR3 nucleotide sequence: TGTGCCAGTAGTCTACATAGGACCAATCAGCCCCAGCATTTT. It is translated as CASSLHRTNQPQHF. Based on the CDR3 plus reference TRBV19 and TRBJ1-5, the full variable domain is DGGITQSPKYLFRKEGQNVTLSCEQNLNHDAMYWYRQDPGQGLRLIYYSQIVNDFQKGDIAEGYSVSREKKESFPLTVTSAQKNPTAFYLCASSLHRTNQPQHFGDGTRLSIL.